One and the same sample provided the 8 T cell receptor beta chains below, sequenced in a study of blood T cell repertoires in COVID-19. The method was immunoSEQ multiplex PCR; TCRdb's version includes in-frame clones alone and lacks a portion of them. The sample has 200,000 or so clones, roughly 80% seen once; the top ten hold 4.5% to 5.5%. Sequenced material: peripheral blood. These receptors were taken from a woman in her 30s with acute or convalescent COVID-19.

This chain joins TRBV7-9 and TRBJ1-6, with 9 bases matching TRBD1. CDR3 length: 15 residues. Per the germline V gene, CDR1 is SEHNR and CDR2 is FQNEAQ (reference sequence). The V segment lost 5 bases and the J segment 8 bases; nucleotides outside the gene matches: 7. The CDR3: CASSRNRDRDSPLHF. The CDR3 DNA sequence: TGTGCCAGCAGCAGGAACCGGGACAGGGATTCACCCCTCCACTTT. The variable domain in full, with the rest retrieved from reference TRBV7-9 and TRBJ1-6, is DTGVSQNPRHKITKRGQNVTFRCDPISEHNRLYWYRQTLGQGPEFLTYFQNEAQLEKSRLLSDRFSAERPKGSFSTLEIQRTEQGDSAMYLCASSRNRDRDSPLHFGNGTRLTVT.

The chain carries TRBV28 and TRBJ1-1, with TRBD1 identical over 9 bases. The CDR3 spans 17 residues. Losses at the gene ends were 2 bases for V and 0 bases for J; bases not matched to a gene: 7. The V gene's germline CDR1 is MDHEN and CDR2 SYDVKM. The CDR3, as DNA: TGTGCCAGCAGTTTAACAGGGGGCACTAATTTGAACACTGAAGCTTTCTTT. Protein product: CASSLTGGTNLNTEAFF.

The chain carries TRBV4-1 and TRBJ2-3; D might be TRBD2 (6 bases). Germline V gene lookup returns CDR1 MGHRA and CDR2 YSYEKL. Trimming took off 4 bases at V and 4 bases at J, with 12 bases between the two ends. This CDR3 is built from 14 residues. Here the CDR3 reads CASSLSTGADTQYF. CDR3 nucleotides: TGCGCCAGCAGCCTCTCGACGGGGGCAGATACGCAGTATTTT.

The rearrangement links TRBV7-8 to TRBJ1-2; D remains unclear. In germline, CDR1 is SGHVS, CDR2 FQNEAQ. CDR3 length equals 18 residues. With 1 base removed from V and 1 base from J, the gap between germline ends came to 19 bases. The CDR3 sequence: CASSLGPGGSLGNYGYTF. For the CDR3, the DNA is TGTGCCAGCAGCTTAGGGCCCGGCGGGAGTCTCGGTAACTATGGCTACACCTTC.

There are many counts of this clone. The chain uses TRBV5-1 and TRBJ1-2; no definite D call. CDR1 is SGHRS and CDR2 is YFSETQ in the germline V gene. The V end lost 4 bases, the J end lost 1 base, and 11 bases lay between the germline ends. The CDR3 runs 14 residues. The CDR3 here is CASSVQSHNYGYTF. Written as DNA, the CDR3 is TGCGCCAGCAGCGTACAGTCCCATAACTATGGCTACACCTTC.

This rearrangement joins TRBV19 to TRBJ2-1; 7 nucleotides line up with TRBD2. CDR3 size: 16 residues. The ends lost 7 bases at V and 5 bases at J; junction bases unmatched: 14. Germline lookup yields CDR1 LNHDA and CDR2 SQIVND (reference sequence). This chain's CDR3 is CASTPGGWAANNEQFF. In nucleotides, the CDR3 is TGTGCCAGTACCCCGGGGGGTTGGGCTGCTAACAATGAGCAGTTCTTC.

The CDR3 DNA sequence: TGTGCCAGCAGCGCCTACTTACGACAGAAGAACACTGAAGCTTTCTTT. Its protein product is CASSAYLRQKNTEAFF. The V call is TRBV7-9, the J call TRBJ1-1, with D tentatively TRBD1 (5 bases). This CDR3 spans 16 amino acids. V lost 5 bases to trimming and J lost 1 base, with 17 bases between them. CDR1 and CDR2 from the germline V gene are SEHNR and FQNEAQ (reference sequence).

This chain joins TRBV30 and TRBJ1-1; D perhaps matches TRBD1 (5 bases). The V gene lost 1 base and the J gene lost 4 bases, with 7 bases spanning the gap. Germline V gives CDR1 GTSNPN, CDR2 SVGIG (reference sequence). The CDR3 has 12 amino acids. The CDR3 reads CAWSGGLTEAFF. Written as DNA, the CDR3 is TGTGCCTGGAGTGGGGGCCTCACTGAAGCTTTCTTT.